This section outlines one T cell receptor (beta chain) sequence together with its context. Germline-derived CDR1 and CDR2 are KGHDR and SFDVKD. V lost 11 bases, J lost 3 bases, and 16 bases lay in between. The CDR3 is 13 residues long. These data come from a study of T cells in Graves' hyperthyroidism and ophthalmopathy. From RNA transcripts, TCR beta CDR3 regions were amplified. HTBI primers drove first-round RT-PCR of the TCR CDR3. TCRdb called the multiplex PCR reads again in MiXCR, with one record for every CDR3 protein. This table holds approximately 510,000 distinct CDR3 sequences, roughly 45% found once.

The receptor's source is an adult woman with Graves' disease, either hyperthyroidism or ophthalmopathy (not recorded which). Specimen: peripheral blood or thyroid tissue (not recorded which). This chain connects TRBV24-1 to TRBJ2-7, with D hard to call. The CDR3 is CASRVDPYYEQYF. CDR3 coding DNA: TGTGCCAGCAGAGTGGACCCTTACTACGAGCAGTACTTC.